The 29 T cell receptor beta chains given below trace back to one sample, sequenced in a study of blood T cell repertoires in COVID-19. Sequenced by immunoSEQ multiplex PCR; TCRdb stores in-frame clones only, minus some. The sample lists roughly 200,000 clones, 82% occurring once. The sequenced material came from PBMCs or T cells enriched from blood (not recorded which). These receptors were taken from a woman aged 55-75 years with acute COVID-19.

This rearrangement joins TRBV7-9 to TRBJ2-3; possibly TRBD2 for D (6 bases). This CDR3 is built from 16 residues. Germline V lookup: CDR1 SEHNR, CDR2 FQNEAQ (reference sequence). V lost 5 bases to trimming and J lost 2 bases, with 17 bases between them. CDR3 nucleotides: TGTGCCAGCAGCCAAAGGTCAGCGGGCAACACAGATACGCAGTATTTT. It specifies CASSQRSAGNTDTQYF.

This sequence joins TRBV5-4 and TRBJ1-6; 7 positions agree with TRBD1. Germline V gives CDR1 SGHNT, CDR2 YYREEE (reference sequence). V dropped 5 bases and J dropped 9; count of bases not matched to a gene: 8. There are 14 residues in the CDR3. CDR3 in DNA: TGTGCCAGCAGTAACAGGGGAACAGGTTCACCCCTCCACTTT. As protein: CASSNRGTGSPLHF.

The chain couples TRBV29-1 to TRBJ2-7; 8 bases are a match to TRBD1. The trim removed 6 bases at V and 5 bases at J, leaving 9 bases unmatched. CDR3 size: 13 residues. Germline-derived CDR1 and CDR2 are SQVTM and ANQGSEA. This chain's CDR3 is CSVRQGSKDEQYF. In DNA, the CDR3 is TGCAGCGTCAGACAGGGGAGTAAGGACGAGCAGTACTTC.

This chain uses TRBV27 with TRBJ2-3; 7 bases are a match to TRBD2. CDR3 size: 13 residues. The junction had 5 bases not matched to a gene; V was cut back by 6 bases and J by 5 bases. In germline, CDR1 is MNHEY, CDR2 SMNVEV (reference sequence). For the CDR3, the DNA is TGTGCCAGCAGGCTAGCGGTAGTAGATACGCAGTATTTT. This sequence encodes CASRLAVVDTQYF.

V and J are TRBV27 and TRBJ1-2; D gene uncertain. Germline-derived CDR1 and CDR2 are MNHEY and SMNVEV (reference sequence). The length of the CDR3 is 15 residues. Between the trimmed V and J ends, which lost 3 bases and 2 bases, there was a span of 13 bases. CDR3 loop: CASSFVPRSNYGYTF. The CDR3 bases are TGTGCCAGCAGTTTCGTCCCCAGGTCGAACTATGGCTACACCTTC.

The chain uses TRBV30 and TRBJ2-7; TRBD2 matches 10 bases. The germline gives CDR1 GTSNPN, CDR2 SVGIG (reference sequence). J lost 1 base, V lost 5 bases, and 32 bases had no gene match. The CDR3 consists of 23 residues. In DNA, the CDR3 is TGTGCCTGGGGTAGGATCAGGGGACATACGGGCAAAGGTAGCGGGAGGATTTCCTACGAGCAGTACTTC. It encodes CAWGRIRGHTGKGSGRISYEQYF.

The chain uses TRBV10-2 and TRBJ1-1; TRBD1 is a possible D gene (6 bases). This CDR3 spans 13 amino acids. The V end lost 2 bases, the J end lost 5 bases, and 9 bases lay between the germline ends. Germline V gene sequence: CDR1 WSHSY, CDR2 SAAADI. The CDR3: CASSEGRGTEAFF. The CDR3, as DNA: TGCGCCAGCAGTGAGGGCAGGGGAACTGAAGCTTTCTTT.

This chain uses TRBV14 with TRBJ2-5; perhaps TRBD1 as D (6 bases). The CDR3 sequence is 16 residues long. V shed 2 bases and J shed 5 bases, with 18 bases lying between them. Germline CDR1 SGHDN, CDR2 FVKESK. Here the CDR3 DNA reads TGTGCCAGCAGCCAACTGCAAGACAGGTCCTGGGAGACCCAGTACTTC. This codes for CASSQLQDRSWETQYF.

This clone has just a few counts. CDR3 coding DNA: TGCGCCAGCAGCCAAGATCTAGGAGGCATGAACACTGAAGCTTTCTTT. It is translated as CASSQDLGGMNTEAFF. J is TRBJ1-1 and V is TRBV4-3; D remains unclear. V lost 0 bases and J lost 0, with 11 bases in between. The CDR3 spans 16 residues. From germline, CDR1 is LGHNA and CDR2 YSLEER.

The V call is TRBV9, the J call TRBJ2-1; 9 bases are shared with TRBD2. Germline V CDR1 and CDR2: SGDLS, YYNGEE. The CDR3 is made up of 17 amino acids. J gave up 1 base and V 1 base, and 6 bases lay outside the gene matches. The CDR3 sequence: CASSVMREGLSYNEQFF. DNA of the CDR3: TGTGCCAGCAGCGTAATGCGGGAGGGCCTTTCCTACAATGAGCAGTTCTTC. Full variable domain (outside the CDR3, taken from reference TRBV9 and TRBJ2-1): DSGVTQTPKHLITATGQRVTLRCSPRSGDLSVYWYQQSLDQGLQFLIQYYNGEERAKGNILERFSAQQFPDLHSELNLSSLELGDSALYFCASSVMREGLSYNEQFFGPGTRLTVL.

The J gene is TRBJ2-7, the V gene TRBV6-5, with 7 bases identical to TRBD1. J gave up 3 bases and V 5 bases, and 4 bases lay outside the gene matches. Germline V gene data show CDR1 as MNHEY and CDR2 as SVGAGI. The CDR3 covers 13 residues. The CDR3 region is CASSPTGRYEQYV. CDR3 coding DNA: TGTGCCAGCAGTCCGACAGGGCGCTACGAGCAGTACGTC.

This chain joins TRBV6-2 or TRBV6-3 and TRBJ2-7; D is possibly TRBD2 (5 bases). The CDR3 extends over 15 amino acids. Germline CDR1 and CDR2: MNHEY and SVGEGT. The V and J ends lost 5 bases and 1 base respectively, with 15 bases between them. CDR3 sequence reads: CASSVAGIKSYEQYV. The DNA of the CDR3 is TGTGCCAGCAGTGTGGCCGGGATAAAATCCTACGAGCAGTACGTC.

The CDR3 region is CASSLANRENYGYTF. CDR3 DNA sequence: TGTGCCAGCAGCTTAGCGAACAGAGAAAACTATGGCTACACCTTC. The rearrangement joins TRBV7-8 to TRBJ1-2; D gene uncertain. Germline V gene data show CDR1 as SGHVS and CDR2 as FQNEAQ. With 0 bases removed from V and 2 bases from J, the gap between germline ends came to 10 bases. The CDR3 has 15 amino acids.

The chain has TRBV5-4 and TRBJ1-2; 11 nucleotides agree with TRBD1. Trimming took 3 bases from V and 5 from J; bases not matched to a gene: 9. CDR1 and CDR2 (germline): SGHNT, YYREEE (reference sequence). This CDR3 is built from 16 residues. Written as DNA, the CDR3 is TGTGCCAGCAGCTCCCGGACAGGGGGCGAGTCGTATGGCTACACCTTC. This gives the protein CASSSRTGGESYGYTF.

Concerning this clone itself: At one end, the junction sequence differs from germline, possibly due to a read error. The rearrangement uses TRBV4-3 and TRBJ1-2; the D is unclear. The CDR3 sequence is 13 residues long. CDR1 is LGHNA and CDR2 is YSLEER in the germline V gene. The CDR3 nucleotides are TGCGCCAGCAGCCTACTCTTGGCAGGCCCCCGTGCCTTC. This gives the protein CASSLLLAGPRAF.

The V call is TRBV6-5, the J call TRBJ1-1; no clear D gene. The CDR3 is made up of 11 amino acids. Trimming cost V 8 bases and J 7 bases, with 11 bases left between them. Looked up from germline, CDR1 is MNHEY and CDR2 is SVGAGI. For the CDR3, the DNA is TGTGCCAGCGGAGCTTCCTTTGAAGCTTTCTTT. It encodes CASGASFEAFF.

The gene calls are TRBV7-9 and TRBJ1-2; no firm D call. CDR3 size: 15 residues. V was trimmed by 0 bases and J by 0 bases, leaving 8 bases between them. Germline CDR1 is SEHNR and CDR2 is FQNEAQ (reference sequence). The CDR3 coding sequence is TGTGCCAGCAGCTTAGCACAGATAGCTAACTATGGCTACACCTTC. Amino acids: CASSLAQIANYGYTF.

The V and J genes are TRBV27 and TRBJ2-7; 8 bases align to TRBD2. The CDR3 is 15 amino acids. Looked up from germline, CDR1 is MNHEY and CDR2 is SMNVEV (reference sequence). Trimming at V came to 0 bases and at J to 1 base, leaving 2 bases not matched to a gene. The CDR3 DNA reads as TGTGCCAGCAGTTTATCTCCTAGCGGGTCCTACGAGCAGTACTTC. This gives the protein CASSLSPSGSYEQYF.

The chain employs TRBV18 and TRBJ1-2, with 10 bases fitting TRBD1. V was clipped by 3 bases and J by 9 bases; unmatched bases: 7. This CDR3 spans 14 amino acids. Germline loops: CDR1 KGHSH, CDR2 LQKENI. CDR3 coding DNA: TGTGCCAGCTCACCCGAGGGACAGGGGTTAAGCTACACCTTC. Translated, it gives CASSPEGQGLSYTF.

The chain links TRBV7-9 to TRBJ2-1, with 9 bases that match TRBD2. The CDR3 is 16 amino acids. Germline V gives CDR1 SEHNR, CDR2 FQNEAQ (reference sequence). With V trimmed by 5 bases and J by 3 bases, 8 bases remained unmatched. The CDR3: CASSPSSGADYNEQFF. CDR3 sequence (DNA): TGTGCCAGCAGCCCTTCTAGCGGGGCAGACTACAATGAGCAGTTCTTC.

As DNA, the CDR3 is TGTGCCACCGGGACTCTAAATGAGCAGTTCTTC. Its protein is CATGTLNEQFF. The gene calls are TRBV3-1 (or the pseudogene TRBV3-2) and TRBJ2-1; D perhaps matches TRBD2 (6 bases). Trimming removed 10 bases at V and 7 bases at J, with 11 bases between. Per germline, CDR1 LGHDT and CDR2 YNNKEL (reference sequence). The CDR3 is made up of 11 amino acids.

This clone came up many times. V is TRBV9 and J is TRBJ1-1; D is uncertain. Trimming stripped 4 bases from V and 7 bases from J, with 17 bases between. Germline V gives CDR1 SGDLS, CDR2 YYNGEE. This CDR3 is 14 amino acids long. The CDR3 region is CASSPRGRGDEAFF. In DNA, the CDR3 is TGTGCCAGCAGCCCGCGGGGTCGGGGTGATGAAGCTTTCTTT.

The rearrangement joins TRBV9 to TRBJ2-1; D is unresolved. V was trimmed by 0 bases and J by 8 bases, leaving 9 bases between them. CDR1 and CDR2 (germline): SGDLS, YYNGEE. The CDR3 has 13 residues. The CDR3 loop is CASSVVVRDEQFF. The CDR3 nucleotides read TGTGCCAGCAGCGTAGTTGTTCGGGATGAGCAGTTCTTC. The whole variable domain, filled in from reference TRBV9 and TRBJ2-1, reads DSGVTQTPKHLITATGQRVTLRCSPRSGDLSVYWYQQSLDQGLQFLIQYYNGEERAKGNILERFSAQQFPDLHSELNLSSLELGDSALYFCASSVVVRDEQFFGPGTRLTVL.

V is TRBV7-9 and J is TRBJ1-1; the D is unclear. V shed 6 bases and J shed 2 bases, with 13 bases lying between them. The CDR3 consists of 14 residues. Germline loops: CDR1 SEHNR, CDR2 FQNEAQ (reference sequence). CDR3: CASRVPRVNTEAFF. The CDR3 DNA is TGTGCCAGCAGGGTGCCCCGGGTAAACACTGAAGCTTTCTTT.

The chain is built from TRBV4-3 and TRBJ2-2; no firm D call. V shed 0 bases and J shed 6 bases, with 11 bases lying between them. Germline V CDR1 and CDR2: LGHNA, YSLEER. The CDR3 runs 15 residues. The chain's CDR3 is CASSQDGTISGELFF. The CDR3 bases are TGCGCCAGCAGCCAAGACGGCACTATTTCCGGGGAGCTGTTTTTT.

The chain combines TRBV7-9 with TRBJ1-3, with TRBD1 as a possible D gene (5 bases). The CDR3 contains 16 residues. V was cut by 2 bases and J by 3 bases, with 14 bases left in between. Germline loops: CDR1 SEHNR, CDR2 FQNEAQ (reference sequence). CDR3 sequence reads: CASSLSRDLGGNTIYF. The CDR3 nucleotides are TGTGCCAGCAGCTTAAGCCGGGACTTAGGTGGAAACACCATATATTTT.

This rearrangement joins TRBV10-2 to TRBJ2-5, with 8 nucleotides matching TRBD2. CDR3 size: 14 residues. V lost 11 bases and J lost 2; bases outside the gene matches: 10. CDR1 and CDR2 (germline): WSHSY, SAAADI. CDR3 residues: CAAGSGGLQETQYF. The CDR3 DNA follows: TGCGCCGCGGGGAGCGGGGGCCTACAAGAGACCCAGTACTTC.

The chain couples TRBV5-1 to TRBJ2-1; the D gene is possibly TRBD1 (6 bases). CDR1 and CDR2 from the germline V gene are SGHRS and YFSETQ. Between the trimmed V and J ends, which lost 4 bases and 6 bases, there was a span of 14 bases. The CDR3 totals 14 residues. CDR3 region: CASSLRGAANEQFF. CDR3 in DNA: TGCGCCAGCAGCCTCAGGGGAGCGGCCAATGAGCAGTTCTTC.

The V call is TRBV9, the J call TRBJ1-1, with D perhaps TRBD1 (6 bases). The length of the CDR3 is 15 residues. V was clipped by 0 bases and J by 6 bases, with 15 bases between them. Germline V lookup: CDR1 SGDLS, CDR2 YYNGEE. CDR3: CASSVVTGEGAEAFF. CDR3 bases: TGTGCCAGCAGCGTAGTAACGGGCGAGGGGGCTGAAGCTTTCTTT.